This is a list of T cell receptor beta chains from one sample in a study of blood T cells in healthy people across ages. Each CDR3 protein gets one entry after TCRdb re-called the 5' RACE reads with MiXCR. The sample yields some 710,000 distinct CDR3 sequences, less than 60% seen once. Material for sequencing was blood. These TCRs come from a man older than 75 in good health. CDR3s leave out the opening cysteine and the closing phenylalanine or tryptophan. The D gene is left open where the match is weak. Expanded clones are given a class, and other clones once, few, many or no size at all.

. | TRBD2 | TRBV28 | ASSPRLAGNHEQF
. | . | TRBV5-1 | ASTEMAGTPETQY
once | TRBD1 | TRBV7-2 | ASSPYRGANEQF
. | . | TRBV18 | ASSSDLGGTQY
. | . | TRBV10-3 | AISTGTFDEQF
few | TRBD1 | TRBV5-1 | ASSSKTGGSYNEQF
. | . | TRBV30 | AWTGVPPEQY
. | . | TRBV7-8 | ASSLSTQGAQY
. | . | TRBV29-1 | SVAHYPYEQY
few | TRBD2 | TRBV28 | ASRSRGRLAGGPGIHEQY
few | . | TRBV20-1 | SARDRGAAGTDTQY
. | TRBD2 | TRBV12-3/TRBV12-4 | ASSISGSAWNEQF
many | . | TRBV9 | ASSVFEWPTDEQY
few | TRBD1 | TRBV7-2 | ASSQGQGATTDTQY
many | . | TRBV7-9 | ASSLTKGGYT
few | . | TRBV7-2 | ASSAQRETQY
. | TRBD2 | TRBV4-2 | ASSPGTSGADTQY
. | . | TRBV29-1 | SAGVGRNTEAF
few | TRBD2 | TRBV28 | ASSLPVAGGPLGEQF
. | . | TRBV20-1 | SAREDQRNSPLH
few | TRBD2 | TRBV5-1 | ASRNSGSTDTQY
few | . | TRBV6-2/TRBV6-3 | ASSYSTHWTEIQETQY
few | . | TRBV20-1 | SGTRDSTDTQY
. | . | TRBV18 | ASSMGAGADEQY
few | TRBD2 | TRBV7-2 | ASSRTSGSGTDTQY
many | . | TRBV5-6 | ASSLGNYEQY
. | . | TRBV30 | ACPLLGNGYT
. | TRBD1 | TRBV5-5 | ASSLGRTGPEGYT
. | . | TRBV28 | ASSPLKQGFQETQY
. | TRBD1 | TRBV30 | AWSGDRGMTEAF
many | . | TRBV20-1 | SARRPGSDQPQH
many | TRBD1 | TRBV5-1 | ASSDYQGDYGYT
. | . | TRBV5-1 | ASSFSKQGPYEQY
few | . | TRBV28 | ASSPKTRRGTQY
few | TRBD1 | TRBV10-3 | AISERDRASQETQY
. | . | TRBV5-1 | ASSFLRDTGELF
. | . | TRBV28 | TSSYTGSSYNEQF
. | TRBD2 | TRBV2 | ASSEDSGSHEQF
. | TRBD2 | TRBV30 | AWSKAGEPWEQY
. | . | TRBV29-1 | SVEGGANVLT
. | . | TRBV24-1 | ATSDPGQNTGELF
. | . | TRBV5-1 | ASSLEGPVHEQF
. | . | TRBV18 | ASSDLDEQF
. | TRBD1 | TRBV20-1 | SARSPGQGTEKLF
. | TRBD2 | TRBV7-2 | ASTIGGGDLTDTQY
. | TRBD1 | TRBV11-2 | ASSPTGARDTGELF
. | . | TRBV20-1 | SARSDGTRTSEQY
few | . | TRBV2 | ASSEAPGYSNQPQH
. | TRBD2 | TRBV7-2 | ASSLAGGGRSAWYEQY
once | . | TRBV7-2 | ASSFGKTGYYEQY